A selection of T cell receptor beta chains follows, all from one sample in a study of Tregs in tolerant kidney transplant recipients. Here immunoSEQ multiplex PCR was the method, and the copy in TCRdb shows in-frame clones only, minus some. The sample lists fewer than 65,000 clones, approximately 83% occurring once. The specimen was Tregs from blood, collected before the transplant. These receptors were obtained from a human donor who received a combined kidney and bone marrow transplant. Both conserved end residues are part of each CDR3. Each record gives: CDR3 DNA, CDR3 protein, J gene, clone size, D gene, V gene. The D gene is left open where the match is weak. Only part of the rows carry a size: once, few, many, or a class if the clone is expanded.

CDR3 DNA: TGTGCCAGCAGTGACCCTTTTGGGGGGGCCTTCACAGATACGCAGTATTTT; CDR3 protein: CASSDPFGGAFTDTQYF; J gene: TRBJ2-3; clone size: few; D gene: .; V gene: TRBV6-1
CDR3 DNA: TGTGCCATAAAGACCCAGGGGATAGAGACCCAGTACTTC; CDR3 protein: CAIKTQGIETQYF; J gene: TRBJ2-5; clone size: .; D gene: .; V gene: TRBV10-3
CDR3 DNA: TGTGCCAGTACTGTCGGTACGTCCTATGGCTACACCTTC; CDR3 protein: CASTVGTSYGYTF; J gene: TRBJ1-2; clone size: .; D gene: .; V gene: TRBV19
CDR3 DNA: TGTGCCACTCGACAGGGAGTGTTGAGGGGCTACACCTTC; CDR3 protein: CATRQGVLRGYTF; J gene: TRBJ1-2; clone size: .; D gene: TRBD1; V gene: TRBV19
CDR3 DNA: TGTGCCAGCAGCGGCGAAGCAGGGGGCGTGGCTTTCTTT; CDR3 protein: CASSGEAGGVAFF; J gene: TRBJ1-1; clone size: .; D gene: TRBD1; V gene: TRBV7-8
CDR3 DNA: TGTGCCAGCTCACCCCCCCAGCCGGGGCACACTGAAGCTTTCTTT; CDR3 protein: CASSPPQPGHTEAFF; J gene: TRBJ1-1; clone size: .; D gene: .; V gene: TRBV18
CDR3 DNA: TGTGCCAGCACCAGGACAGGGGGAATCACCCGGGCTGAAGCTTTCTTT; CDR3 protein: CASTRTGGITRAEAFF; J gene: TRBJ1-1; clone size: .; D gene: TRBD1; V gene: TRBV6-4
CDR3 DNA: TGTGCCACTTCATGGCAAGAGACCCAGTACTTC; CDR3 protein: CATSWQETQYF; J gene: TRBJ2-5; clone size: .; D gene: .; V gene: TRBV19
CDR3 DNA: TGTGCCAGCAGTGACACCAGGTGGGTCAACATTCAGTACTTC; CDR3 protein: CASSDTRWVNIQYF; J gene: TRBJ2-4; clone size: .; D gene: .; V gene: TRBV6-4
CDR3 DNA: TGCGCCAGCAGCTCAACTAGAGATGTAGAGACCCAGTACTTC; CDR3 protein: CASSSTRDVETQYF; J gene: TRBJ2-5; clone size: .; D gene: .; V gene: TRBV5-1
CDR3 DNA: TGCGCCAGCAGCTTGGAGTTCAGCTATGGCTACACCTTC; CDR3 protein: CASSLEFSYGYTF; J gene: TRBJ1-2; clone size: .; D gene: .; V gene: TRBV5-1
CDR3 DNA: TGTGCCAGCAGTGAATATGGGGGCTCCGGGACAAATGAGCAGTTCTTC; CDR3 protein: CASSEYGGSGTNEQFF; J gene: TRBJ2-1; clone size: .; D gene: .; V gene: TRBV25-1
CDR3 DNA: TGCGCCAGCAGCCGGGACAGGATGGCAGATACGCAGTATTTT; CDR3 protein: CASSRDRMADTQYF; J gene: TRBJ2-3; clone size: .; D gene: TRBD1; V gene: TRBV5-1
CDR3 DNA: TGCGCCAGCAGCTTAATGGGAAATCAGCCCCAGCATTTT; CDR3 protein: CASSLMGNQPQHF; J gene: TRBJ1-5; clone size: once; D gene: .; V gene: TRBV5-1
CDR3 DNA: TGTGCCAGTAATCCAGGGGTCGGATCACCCCTCCACTTT; CDR3 protein: CASNPGVGSPLHF; J gene: TRBJ1-6; clone size: once; D gene: .; V gene: TRBV19
CDR3 DNA: TGCGCCAGCAGCCGAGGGAAACTGTTTTTT; CDR3 protein: CASSRGKLFF; J gene: TRBJ1-4; clone size: .; D gene: .; V gene: TRBV4-3
CDR3 DNA: TGTGCCACCAGCAGAGACCCTAGCGGGAGTCGCTCCTACGAGCAGTACTTC; CDR3 protein: CATSRDPSGSRSYEQYF; J gene: TRBJ2-7; clone size: once; D gene: TRBD2; V gene: TRBV15
CDR3 DNA: TGTGCCAGCAGCAGGACTAGTGGGCCCACAGATACGCAGTATTTT; CDR3 protein: CASSRTSGPTDTQYF; J gene: TRBJ2-3; clone size: few; D gene: TRBD2; V gene: TRBV9
CDR3 DNA: TGTGCCAGCAGTTCCGGACGGGCCGGGGGGGAGCAGTACTTC; CDR3 protein: CASSSGRAGGEQYF; J gene: TRBJ2-7; clone size: .; D gene: TRBD2; V gene: TRBV6-5
CDR3 DNA: TGTGCCAGCAGTTTATGGGGGGGTCAGGCTTTCTTT; CDR3 protein: CASSLWGGQAFF; J gene: TRBJ1-1; clone size: .; D gene: .; V gene: TRBV28
CDR3 DNA: TGCGCCAGCAGCCAAGATCGGGGGACTTGGACCTTAAAGCCAGAGACCCAGTACTTC; CDR3 protein: CASSQDRGTWTLKPETQYF; J gene: TRBJ2-5; clone size: .; D gene: .; V gene: TRBV4-1
CDR3 DNA: TGCAGCGTTGACAGGGTAGGCACTGAAGCTTTCTTT; CDR3 protein: CSVDRVGTEAFF; J gene: TRBJ1-1; clone size: .; D gene: .; V gene: TRBV29-1
CDR3 DNA: TGTGCCAGCAGCTCAGATGCAGGGTACGGGACTGAAGCTTTCTTT; CDR3 protein: CASSSDAGYGTEAFF; J gene: TRBJ1-1; clone size: .; D gene: .; V gene: TRBV5-6
CDR3 DNA: TGTGCCAGCCGCCCACTGAACACTGAAGCTTTCTTT; CDR3 protein: CASRPLNTEAFF; J gene: TRBJ1-1; clone size: .; D gene: .; V gene: TRBV6-6
CDR3 DNA: TGTGCCACCAGCACAGGAAACACTGAAGCTTTCTTT; CDR3 protein: CATSTGNTEAFF; J gene: TRBJ1-1; clone size: .; D gene: .; V gene: TRBV15
CDR3 DNA: TGTGCCAGCAGCGTGGGACTAGCGTACCCCTACGAGCAGTACTTC; CDR3 protein: CASSVGLAYPYEQYF; J gene: TRBJ2-7; clone size: .; D gene: TRBD2; V gene: TRBV9
CDR3 DNA: TGTGCCAGCAGCTTGGCGTGGCAGGCCTTGAACACTGAAGCTTTCTTT; CDR3 protein: CASSLAWQALNTEAFF; J gene: TRBJ1-1; clone size: .; D gene: .; V gene: TRBV5-5
CDR3 DNA: TGTGCCAGCAGTGTTGGACCTTACGAGCAGTACTTC; CDR3 protein: CASSVGPYEQYF; J gene: TRBJ2-7; clone size: .; D gene: .; V gene: TRBV28
CDR3 DNA: TGTGCCAGCAGTTACTTTGGGACAAGCTCTTACGAGCAGTACTTC; CDR3 protein: CASSYFGTSSYEQYF; J gene: TRBJ2-7; clone size: few; D gene: .; V gene: TRBV6-6
CDR3 DNA: TGTGCCAGTAGTCGGCAGGGTACCGGGGAGCTGTTTTTT; CDR3 protein: CASSRQGTGELFF; J gene: TRBJ2-2; clone size: .; D gene: .; V gene: TRBV19
CDR3 DNA: TGTGCCAGCAGTGAAAAGAGGGGTGAAGCTTTCTTT; CDR3 protein: CASSEKRGEAFF; J gene: TRBJ1-1; clone size: few; D gene: .; V gene: TRBV6-1
CDR3 DNA: TGTGCCAGCAGCCATCCCGACGGGGCGGGGGATGAAAAACTGTTTTTT; CDR3 protein: CASSHPDGAGDEKLFF; J gene: TRBJ1-4; clone size: few; D gene: .; V gene: TRBV5-6
CDR3 DNA: TGTGCCAGCAGTTTCGGGTCTGGAAAACTGTTTTTT; CDR3 protein: CASSFGSGKLFF; J gene: TRBJ1-4; clone size: .; D gene: .; V gene: TRBV6-1
CDR3 DNA: TGTGCCAGCAGTGAAGGGGGCGGGCTAAACTATGGCTACACCTTC; CDR3 protein: CASSEGGGLNYGYTF; J gene: TRBJ1-2; clone size: few; D gene: .; V gene: TRBV6-1